This T cell receptor beta chain appears in the sequencing data of a study of CD4 T cells in relation to SARS-CoV-2 and coronaviruses. Unexposed donor CD4+ T cells date from about 2011-2018, before the COVID-19 pandemic. Isolation of CD4+ T cells took place after about 10 days in culture. Testing used SARS-CoV-2 S/N and four cold-coronavirus spikes on unexposed-donor CD4+ T cells, cells permitting. V dropped 5 bases and J dropped 16 bases, with 21 bases sitting between them. This CDR3 has 13 residues. Looked up from germline, CDR1 is SGHAT and CDR2 is FQNNGV. Comments on this clone: Its target is not known.

The repertoire was sequenced with immunoSEQ multiplex PCR; TCRdb's copy has only in-frame clones and lacks some. Among some 16,000 clones listed, over 80% were seen once. J is TRBJ2-1 and V is TRBV11-2, with D possibly TRBD1 on 5 matching bases. Material for sequencing was CD4+ T cells from PBMCs, cultured in vitro. The sequence came from a human donor in good health. CDR3 coding DNA: TGTGCCAGCAGCCCCCAGGACATGGTTTATGGTTTCTTC. Its protein is CASSPQDMVYGFF.